This T cell receptor (beta chain) was profiled in a study of cytomegalovirus exposure and HLA in healthy donors. Overall study findings and caveats: Accurate predictions that matched the HLA-A and HLA-B alleles of most subjects were reportedly made from TCR beta sequences.

This clone appeared a few times. The target antigen is unknown. This PCR relied on a set of 60 Vbeta primers and 13 Jbeta primers. Sequencing used immunoSEQ multiplex PCR; TCRdb keeps in-frame clones, though not all of them. The sample includes about 150,000 clones, 77% seen only once; the top ten take roughly 1.3%. The TCR sequence derives from a woman in her forties in good health and CMV-seronegative. The sequenced sample consisted of PBMCs.

CDR3 sequence reads: CASSQTSFNTGELFF. As DNA, the CDR3 is TGTGCCAGCAGCCAGACTAGTTTTAACACCGGGGAGCTGTTTTTT. This chain uses TRBV11-2 with TRBJ2-2; tentative D call: TRBD2 (6 bases). CDR3 length equals 15 residues. Germline CDR1 and CDR2: SGHAT and FQNNGV. V lost 5 bases and J 2 bases, leaving 12 bases between the germline ends.